This T cell receptor beta chain emerged from a study of control samples from healthy donors and cancer patients. This clone was seen only once. Repertoires were generated with immunoSEQ multiplex PCR, while TCRdb's copy carries only in-frame clones and drops some. Among tens of thousands of clones listed, almost 96% were seen once. Per the germline V gene, CDR1 is LNHDA and CDR2 is SQIVND (reference sequence). Losses at the gene ends were 4 bases for V and 8 bases for J; bases not matched to a gene: 4. The CDR3 is 13 amino acids. The gene calls are TRBV19 and TRBJ1-4, with 7 bases lining up with TRBD1. Sequences were obtained from blood. The sequence derives from a woman between 25 and 40 years old in good health. The chain's CDR3 is CASSTAGGEKLFF. The DNA of the CDR3 is TGTGCCAGTAGTACGGCAGGGGGAGAAAAACTGTTTTTT. Drawing the rest from reference TRBV19 and TRBJ1-4, the complete variable domain is DGGITQSPKYLFRKEGQNVTLSCEQNLNHDAMYWYRQDPGQGLRLIYYSQIVNDFQKGDIAEGYSVSREKKESFPLTVTSAQKNPTAFYLCASSTAGGEKLFFGSGTQLSVL.